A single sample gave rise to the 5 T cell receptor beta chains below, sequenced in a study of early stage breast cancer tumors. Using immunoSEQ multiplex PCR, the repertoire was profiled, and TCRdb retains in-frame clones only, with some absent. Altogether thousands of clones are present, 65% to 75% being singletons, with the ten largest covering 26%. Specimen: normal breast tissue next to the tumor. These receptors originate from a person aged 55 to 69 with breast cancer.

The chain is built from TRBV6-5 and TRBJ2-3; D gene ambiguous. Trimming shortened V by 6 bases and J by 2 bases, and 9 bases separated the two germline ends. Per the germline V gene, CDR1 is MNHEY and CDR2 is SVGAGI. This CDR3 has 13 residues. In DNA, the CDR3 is TGTGCCAGCAGATACGACCTCACAGATACGCAGTATTTT. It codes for CASRYDLTDTQYF.

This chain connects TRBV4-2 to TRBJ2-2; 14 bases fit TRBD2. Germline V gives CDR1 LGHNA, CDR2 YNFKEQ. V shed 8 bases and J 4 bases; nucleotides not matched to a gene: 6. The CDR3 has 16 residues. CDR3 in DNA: TGTGCCAGCGTCTCCGGGACTAGCGGGAGCACCGGGGAGCTGTTTTTT. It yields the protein CASVSGTSGSTGELFF.

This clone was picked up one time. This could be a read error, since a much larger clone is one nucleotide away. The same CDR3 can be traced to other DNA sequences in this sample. CDR3 residues: CASSVDGSNQPQHF. CDR3 nucleotides: TGTGCCAGCAGCGTAGACGGTAGCAATCAGCCCCAGCATTTT. The chain is built from TRBV9 and TRBJ1-5; D is undetermined. The CDR3 consists of 14 residues. Germline V lookup: CDR1 SGDLS, CDR2 YYNGEE. V dropped 0 bases and J dropped 0 bases, with 4 bases sitting between them.

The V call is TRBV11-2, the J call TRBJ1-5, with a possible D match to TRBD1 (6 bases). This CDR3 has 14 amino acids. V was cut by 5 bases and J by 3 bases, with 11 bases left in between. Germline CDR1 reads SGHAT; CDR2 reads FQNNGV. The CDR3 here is CASSGDRYNQPQHF. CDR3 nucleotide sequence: TGTGCCAGCAGCGGAGACAGGTACAATCAGCCCCAGCATTTT.

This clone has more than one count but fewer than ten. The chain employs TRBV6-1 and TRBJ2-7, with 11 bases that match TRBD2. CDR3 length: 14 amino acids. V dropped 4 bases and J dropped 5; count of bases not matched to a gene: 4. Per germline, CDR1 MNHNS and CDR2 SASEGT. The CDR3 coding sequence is TGTGCCAGCAGTGTACTAGCGGGAGACGACGAGCAGTACTTC. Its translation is CASSVLAGDDEQYF.